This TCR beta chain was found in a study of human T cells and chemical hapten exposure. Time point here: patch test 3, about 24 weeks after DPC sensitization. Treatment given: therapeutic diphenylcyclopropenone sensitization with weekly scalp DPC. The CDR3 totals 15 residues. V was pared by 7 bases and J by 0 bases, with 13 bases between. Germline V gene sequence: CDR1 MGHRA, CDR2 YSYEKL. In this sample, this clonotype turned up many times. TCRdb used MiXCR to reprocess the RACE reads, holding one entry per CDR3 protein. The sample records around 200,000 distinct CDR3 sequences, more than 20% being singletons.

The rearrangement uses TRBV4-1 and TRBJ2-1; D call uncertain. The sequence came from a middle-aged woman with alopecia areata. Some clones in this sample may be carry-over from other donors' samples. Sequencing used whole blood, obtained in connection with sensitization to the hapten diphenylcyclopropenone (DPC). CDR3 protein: CASNRPGYSYNEQFF. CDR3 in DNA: TGCGCCAGCAACCGGCCGGGCTACTCCTACAATGAGCAGTTCTTC.